The 7 T cell receptor beta chains below come from one sample, sequenced in a study of cytomegalovirus exposure and HLA in healthy donors. With 60 Vbeta and 13 Jbeta primers, the PCR was carried out. Assay used: immunoSEQ multiplex PCR; TCRdb lists only in-frame clones, some missing. The table for this sample gives more than 40,000 clones. The sample taken for sequencing was PBMCs. These receptors were taken from a man in his forties in good health and CMV-seropositive.

V and J are TRBV6-1 and TRBJ2-5; 10 bases are a match to TRBD1. V lost 7 bases, J lost 2 bases, and 7 bases stayed unmatched. The CDR3 is 15 amino acids. From germline, CDR1 is MNHNS and CDR2 SASEGT. The CDR3 DNA follows: TGTGCCAGCACGTCCCGGGACAGGGGACAAGAGACCCAGTACTTC. Its protein product is CASTSRDRGQETQYF.

A remark on this clone: The CDR3 end shows no conserved phenylalanine or tryptophan, and so a read error is likely. J is TRBJ1-1 and V is TRBV6-1; D is undetermined. CDR3 size: 14 residues. Germline CDR1 MNHNS, CDR2 SASEGT. Trimming removed 5 bases from V and 6 bases from J, with 16 bases in between. The CDR3 region has the DNA TGTGCCAGCAGTCCGGGCCCAGAGGAGGCTGAAGCTTTCCTT. Amino acids: CASSPGPEEAEAFL.

The CDR3 bases are TGTGCCTGGAGTGGACAGGGAATCGTGTGGGCCCAGCATTTT. Translation gives CAWSGQGIVWAQHF. The J gene is TRBJ1-5, the V gene TRBV30; 7 nucleotides agree with TRBD1. The J segment lost 11 bases and the V segment lost 1 base, leaving 11 bases of the junction unmatched. The CDR3 length is 14 residues. Germline assignment: CDR1 GTSNPN and CDR2 SVGIG (reference sequence).

Comments on this clone: Germline is not matched at one junction end, which may reflect a read error. The chain links TRBV6-1 to TRBJ1-1; D is undetermined. Germline CDR1 MNHNS, CDR2 SASEGT. CDR3 length: 15 residues. The CDR3 is CASIESRGWNTEAFF. CDR3 coding DNA: TGTGCCAGCATTGAATCGCGGGGTTGGAACACTGAAGCTTTCTTT.

The chain recombines TRBV29-1 with TRBJ1-2; 9 bases line up with TRBD1. The CDR3 sequence is 13 residues long. Germline CDR1 is SQVTM and CDR2 is ANQGSEA. Trimming cost V 4 bases and J 7 bases; bases outside gene matches: 7. CDR3: CSVGTGAYGGYTF. The CDR3 region has the DNA TGCAGCGTTGGGACAGGGGCGTATGGTGGCTACACCTTC.

CDR3 residues: CASSVARTGGRTGELFF. Written as DNA, the CDR3 is TGTGCCAGCAGCGTAGCCCGGACAGGGGGCAGGACCGGGGAGCTGTTTTTT. This chain uses TRBV9 with TRBJ2-2; 11 positions match TRBD1. CDR3 length: 17 amino acids. V was pared by 0 bases and J by 5 bases, with 6 bases of the junction left unmatched. Germline values: CDR1 SGDLS, CDR2 YYNGEE.

This chain uses TRBV2 with TRBJ2-7, with D perhaps matching TRBD1 (6 bases). The CDR3 contains 12 residues. CDR1 SNHLY and CDR2 FYNNEI come from the germline V gene. Trimming removed 5 bases at V and 4 bases at J, with 9 bases between. The CDR3 is CASSTDRYEQYF. For the CDR3, the DNA is TGTGCCAGCAGTACCGACAGGTACGAGCAGTACTTC.